The T cell receptor (beta chain) under discussion was sequenced for a study of blood T cell repertoires in COVID-19 (dated by TCRdb to 2018 to 2020). Regarding the research as a whole: Samples covering the acute and convalescent phases of COVID-19 were provided by collaborators in the United States, Italy and Spain. The material from the prospective study consisted of cDNA or gDNA derived from T cells, B-cell-depleted T cells, or PBMCs. Deeply sampled blood TCRbeta repertoires from subjects exposed to, actively infected with, or recovered from COVID-19 were included in the dataset. The repertoires were made available in a free public database intended to serve as a resource for research on the immune response to SARS-CoV-2. The samples were drawn from the first 160 participants of the ongoing ImmuneRACE study and from 1,254 subjects provided by 6 global collaborators. Sample metadata almost always included a de-identified subject ID, COVID-19 status, age in years and sex. Where HLA class I and class II types were available, the types were taken from metadata supplied by the sample provider, not from assay-based typing. The paper's findings and limits, for the study overall: Clinical and demographic metadata were provided uncurated, with the amount varying by source and participant.

TCRbeta CDR3 regions were amplified from genomic DNA using the immunoSEQ Assay, a bias-controlled multiplex PCR. In the source study's methods: Within the assay, amplification of reference gene primers was used to estimate how many nucleated cells each sample contained. Sequence reads were collapsed and filtered to measure the absolute abundance of every unique TCRbeta CDR3 rearrangement. Productive Simpson clonality was computed per sample as the square root of Simpson's diversity index over productive rearrangements. The table comes from immuneACCESS by way of TCRdb, which keeps in-frame sequences with V and J called. Part of the clones is missing from these tables; in studies checked, under half for an unresolved V gene and the rest for unknown reasons. V and J calls and clone size are given by that table; D and trimming were obtained from the DNA. The sample table contains some 99,000 clones; only one count was recorded for around four fifths of them. The biggest ten clones account for 18% of the sample.

Whole blood was collected in K2EDTA tubes by collaborating institutions according to the institutions' own protocols. For TCRbeta analysis, collaborator samples were shipped as frozen whole blood, as isolated PBMCs, or as DNA extracted from either sample type. Concerning this clone itself: The antigen it binds to is not known. There are no base qualities to consult, and no much larger clone falls within one base.

Including the terminal cysteine and phenylalanine, the CDR3 comprises 15 residues. Just the 45-base CDR3 DNA is kept, in frame starting at base 1. The sequencing sample was made of peripheral blood. The receptor was derived from a woman aged 60-75 years with acute or convalescent COVID-19. The rearrangement joined TRBV21-1 to TRBJ2-5; the tabulated D call, TRBD2, remains unverified against the DNA. TRBV21-1 is termed a pseudogene. The sequenced DNA: TGTGCCAGCAGCAAGAGGAGGGGATACGAAGAGACCCAGTACTTC. Its product reads: CASSKRRGYEETQYF.